Listed below are T cell receptor beta chains from one sample, sequenced in a study of control samples from healthy donors and cancer patients. Assay: immunoSEQ multiplex PCR; the TCRdb copy retains only in-frame clones and omits some. The table lists 98,000 or so clones, 88% of them singletons. Sequences were obtained from blood. The receptors were gathered from a woman in her 70s in good health. Each CDR3 is given without its conserved first and last residue. The order of the fields is J gene, V gene, CDR3 protein.

j_gene: TRBJ1-5
v_gene: TRBV28
CDR3aa: ASHLKGQPQH

j_gene: TRBJ2-7
v_gene: TRBV5-1
CDR3aa: ASSPGGMYEQY

j_gene: TRBJ1-2
v_gene: TRBV7-2
CDR3aa: ASSPGPNYGYT

j_gene: TRBJ1-1
v_gene: TRBV4-1
CDR3aa: ASSQEGGGMNTEAF

j_gene: TRBJ1-2
v_gene: TRBV2
CDR3aa: ASSAQGMGGYT

j_gene: TRBJ1-2
v_gene: TRBV30
CDR3aa: AWTGFGYGYT

j_gene: TRBJ2-2
v_gene: TRBV11-3
CDR3aa: ASSFGTAPNTGELF

j_gene: TRBJ1-1
v_gene: TRBV7-9
CDR3aa: ASSFEQGTEAF

j_gene: TRBJ1-6
v_gene: TRBV7-8
CDR3aa: ASRARDSYSPLH

j_gene: TRBJ1-5
v_gene: TRBV11-2
CDR3aa: ASSPGTANQPQH

j_gene: TRBJ1-1
v_gene: TRBV6-5
CDR3aa: ASKKEGDTEAF

j_gene: TRBJ2-1
v_gene: TRBV30
CDR3aa: AWSVLSYNEQF

j_gene: TRBJ2-1
v_gene: TRBV7-2
CDR3aa: ASSLISGTYNEQF

j_gene: TRBJ1-1
v_gene: TRBV5-1
CDR3aa: ASTLTTGVNTEAF

j_gene: TRBJ1-6
v_gene: TRBV7-8
CDR3aa: ASSTGQVFDSPLH

j_gene: TRBJ1-2
v_gene: TRBV5-1
CDR3aa: ASSFLDRGTGGYT

j_gene: TRBJ2-7
v_gene: TRBV6-5
CDR3aa: AVGSPYEQY

j_gene: TRBJ1-2
v_gene: TRBV20-1
CDR3aa: SAPGVDGYT

j_gene: TRBJ1-1
v_gene: TRBV19
CDR3aa: ASSIEPRDTEAF

j_gene: TRBJ2-1
v_gene: TRBV6-5
CDR3aa: ASRTAGTAWEEQF

j_gene: TRBJ2-7
v_gene: TRBV19
CDR3aa: ASKYRTGGSYEQY

j_gene: TRBJ2-5
v_gene: TRBV18
CDR3aa: ASSAPGSKETQY

j_gene: TRBJ1-2
v_gene: TRBV7-8
CDR3aa: ASTQGASYGYT

j_gene: TRBJ1-2
v_gene: TRBV9
CDR3aa: ASSVAPGDGYT

j_gene: TRBJ1-1
v_gene: TRBV10-1
CDR3aa: ASSESGSTEAF

j_gene: TRBJ2-1
v_gene: TRBV7-9
CDR3aa: ASSKSIEQF

j_gene: TRBJ2-1
v_gene: TRBV4-3
CDR3aa: ASSRGTSGTHEQF

j_gene: TRBJ1-3
v_gene: TRBV7-6
CDR3aa: ASSSQNPDSPSSGNTIY

j_gene: TRBJ2-3
v_gene: TRBV30
CDR3aa: AWSVGGAAPRDTQY

j_gene: TRBJ1-1
v_gene: TRBV6-5
CDR3aa: ASVGRGYTEAF

j_gene: TRBJ2-5
v_gene: TRBV20-1
CDR3aa: SASLDSGTQETQY

j_gene: TRBJ1-2
v_gene: TRBV29-1
CDR3aa: SLLTGGAEGYT

j_gene: TRBJ1-2
v_gene: TRBV18
CDR3aa: ASSPREQGAGGYT

j_gene: TRBJ2-4
v_gene: TRBV6-2/TRBV6-3
CDR3aa: ASSYRQVKNIQY

j_gene: TRBJ2-7
v_gene: TRBV30
CDR3aa: AWGDRDGTYEQY

j_gene: TRBJ1-2
v_gene: TRBV7-2
CDR3aa: ASSFAQGVYGYT

j_gene: TRBJ1-1
v_gene: TRBV14
CDR3aa: ASSQNRGAHTEAF

j_gene: TRBJ1-2
v_gene: TRBV28
CDR3aa: ASRRGPYGYT

j_gene: TRBJ1-4
v_gene: TRBV10-3
CDR3aa: ATRQGTNEKLF

j_gene: TRBJ2-7
v_gene: TRBV7-2
CDR3aa: ASSQVAYEQY

j_gene: TRBJ2-5
v_gene: TRBV12-3/TRBV12-4
CDR3aa: ASLRGPQGTQY

j_gene: TRBJ2-7
v_gene: TRBV18
CDR3aa: ASSPVSGVGSEQY

j_gene: TRBJ1-2
v_gene: TRBV29-1
CDR3aa: SVEEGAQSISYGYT

j_gene: TRBJ2-7
v_gene: TRBV25-1
CDR3aa: ASSRPQGYEQY